The 14 T cell receptor beta chains below come from one sample, sequenced in a study of a mutant IDH1 vaccine in newly diagnosed glioma. Sequencing was performed with immunoSEQ multiplex PCR; in TCRdb, only in-frame clones are kept and a portion is missing. The sample consists of roughly 38,000 clones, 78% of them appearing once. Their antigen targets remain unknown. This sample's time point: week 23, last vaccination. Mutant IDH1 20-mer peptide, at 300 ug, made up each vaccine dose, with topical imiquimod. The sample consisted of PBMCs, taken from a glioma patient whose treatment included an IDH1 peptide vaccine. The receptors come from a woman aged 40 to 49 with glioma. Some clones in this sample may be carry-over from other donors' samples.

This clone showed up just once. The gene calls are TRBV2 and TRBJ2-3; 11 bases align to TRBD2. The CDR3 covers 14 residues. Germline assignment: CDR1 SNHLY and CDR2 FYNNEI. J lost 4 bases, V lost 11 bases, and 8 bases had no gene match. The DNA for the CDR3 is TGTGCCGTACCGGGACTAGCGGCCCCAGATACGCAGTATTTT. It translates to CAVPGLAAPDTQYF.

V usage is TRBV29-1 and J usage is TRBJ1-2; D is uncertain. The germline CDR1 and CDR2 sequences are SQVTM and ANQGSEA. The CDR3 runs 12 residues. V gave up 4 bases and J gave up 5 bases, with 11 bases separating them. CDR3 sequence reads: CSVARGMYGYTF. The DNA of the CDR3 is TGCAGCGTTGCGAGAGGGATGTATGGCTACACCTTC. The variable domain in full, completed from reference TRBV29-1 and TRBJ1-2, reads SAVISQKPSRDICQRGTSLTIQCQVDSQVTMMFWYRQQPGQSLTLIATANQGSEATYESGFVIDKFPISRPNLTFSTLTVSNMSPEDSSIYLCSVARGMYGYTFGSGTRLTVV.

This sequence joins TRBV6-5 and TRBJ1-1; no reliable D call. The germline V and J ends were trimmed by 3 bases and 0 bases, with 14 bases remaining between them. The germline V gene has CDR1 MNHEY and CDR2 SVGAGI. This CDR3 comprises 16 residues. DNA of the CDR3: TGTGCCAGCAGTTATTGGACTACGGGGATGAACACTGAAGCTTTCTTT. It is translated as CASSYWTTGMNTEAFF.

V and J are TRBV7-9 and TRBJ2-7; 7 bases agree with TRBD1. Germline V lookup: CDR1 SEHNR, CDR2 FQNEAQ (reference sequence). The J segment lost 1 base and the V segment lost 6 bases, leaving 6 bases of the junction unmatched. This CDR3 region has 14 residues. The CDR3 loop reads CASRPTTGSYEQYF. The CDR3 nucleotides are TGTGCCAGCAGACCGACGACAGGGTCCTACGAGCAGTACTTC.

This sequence joins TRBV6-6 and TRBJ2-5, with D perhaps matching TRBD1 or TRBD2 (5 bases each). The CDR3 is 16 amino acids. Germline values: CDR1 MNHNY, CDR2 SVGAGI (reference sequence). Trimming stripped 0 bases from V and 4 bases from J, with 15 bases between. DNA for the CDR3: TGTGCCAGCAGTTACTCCCCGGGGACGGTGACAGAGACCCAGTACTTC. Protein sequence: CASSYSPGTVTETQYF.

The rearrangement links TRBV5-1 to TRBJ2-2, with 8 bases identical to TRBD1. Germline CDR1 SGHRS, CDR2 YFSETQ. J lost 4 bases, V lost 6 bases, and 5 bases had no gene match. The CDR3 is 14 residues long. CDR3 DNA: TGCGCCAGCACCAGACAGGGGATCACCGGGGAGCTGTTTTTT. Its translation: CASTRQGITGELFF. Variable domain in full (rest from reference TRBV5-1 and TRBJ2-2): KAGVTQTPRYLIKTRGQQVTLSCSPISGHRSVSWYQQTPGQGLQFLFEYFSETQRNKGNFPGRFSGRQFSNSRSEMNVSTLELGDSALYLCASTRQGITGELFFGEGSRLTVL.

In its sample, this clone was seen once. The chain employs TRBV19 and TRBJ2-7; 7 bases align to TRBD1. The V segment lost 3 bases and the J segment 1 base; nucleotides outside the gene matches: 6. The CDR3 length is 15 residues. Germline CDR1 LNHDA, CDR2 SQIVND (reference sequence). The CDR3 nucleotides read TGTGCCAGTAGTATTCAGACAGGGACGTCCTACGAGCAGTACTTC. Its protein product is CASSIQTGTSYEQYF.

Only one count was recorded for this clone. The CDR3 DNA follows: TGTGCCAGCAGTGGGGGTGGGGAGGGAGGAGGCAAAAACATTCAGTACTTC. Residues: CASSGGGEGGGKNIQYF. The chain links TRBV2 to TRBJ2-4; 7 bases map to TRBD2. The CDR3 totals 17 residues. The V and J ends lost 4 bases and 3 bases, in that order; junction bases with no gene match: 12. CDR1 and CDR2 from the germline V gene are SNHLY and FYNNEI.

V is TRBV4-1 and J is TRBJ1-5, with D possibly matching TRBD1 (5 bases). The CDR3 consists of 14 residues. Germline V gene sequence: CDR1 MGHRA, CDR2 YSYEKL. The V end lost 0 bases, the J end lost 8 bases, and 11 bases lay between the germline ends. CDR3 coding DNA: TGCGCCAGCAGCCAAGAACCCCGAGGGGAGCCCCAGCATTTT. Protein sequence: CASSQEPRGEPQHF.

The V gene is TRBV2, the J gene TRBJ1-5, with TRBD1 as a possible D gene (6 bases). Germline loops: CDR1 SNHLY, CDR2 FYNNEI. The CDR3 is 15 amino acids. The ends were cut back, 5 bases at V and 6 bases at J, with 17 bases in the middle. The CDR3 nucleotides read TGTGCCAGCAGTCGGAACAGGGATTCGCGTCAGCCCCAGCATTTT. Its translation is CASSRNRDSRQPQHF.

This clone occurred a few times. The chain employs TRBV7-2 and TRBJ2-7; possible D gene TRBD2, 5 bases. The CDR3 consists of 13 residues. Between the trimmed V and J ends, which lost 6 bases and 2 bases, there was a span of 11 bases. CDR1 and CDR2 (germline): SGHTA, FQGNSA. CDR3 in DNA: TGTGCCAGCAGTTTCCGGGGTCCCTACGAGCAGTACTTC. This translates into CASSFRGPYEQYF.

This chain connects TRBV9 to TRBJ2-3; D perhaps matches TRBD2 (5 bases). Germline CDR1 reads SGDLS; CDR2 reads YYNGEE. V gave up 0 bases and J gave up 1 base, with 9 bases separating them. The length of the CDR3 is 15 residues. The CDR3, as DNA: TGTGCCAGCAGCGTAGACGTGGGAGGCACAGATACGCAGTATTTT. This encodes CASSVDVGGTDTQYF.

This chain connects TRBV7-9 to TRBJ1-4; D remains ambiguous. Germline V CDR1 and CDR2: SEHNR, FQNEAQ (reference sequence). The CDR3 has 13 amino acids. The V end lost 0 bases, the J end lost 8 bases, and 7 bases lay between the germline ends. CDR3 in DNA: TGTGCCAGCAGCTTAGCCAACGGGGAAAAACTGTTTTTT. Its protein is CASSLANGEKLFF.

The chain joins TRBV9 to TRBJ2-7; D possibly corresponds to TRBD1 (6 bases). Per germline, CDR1 SGDLS and CDR2 YYNGEE. The CDR3 consists of 15 residues. The ends were cut back, 2 bases at V and 1 base at J, with 13 bases in the middle. This CDR3 reads CASSVTEQGSYEQYF. The CDR3 nucleotides are TGTGCCAGCAGCGTTACGGAGCAGGGGTCCTACGAGCAGTACTTC.